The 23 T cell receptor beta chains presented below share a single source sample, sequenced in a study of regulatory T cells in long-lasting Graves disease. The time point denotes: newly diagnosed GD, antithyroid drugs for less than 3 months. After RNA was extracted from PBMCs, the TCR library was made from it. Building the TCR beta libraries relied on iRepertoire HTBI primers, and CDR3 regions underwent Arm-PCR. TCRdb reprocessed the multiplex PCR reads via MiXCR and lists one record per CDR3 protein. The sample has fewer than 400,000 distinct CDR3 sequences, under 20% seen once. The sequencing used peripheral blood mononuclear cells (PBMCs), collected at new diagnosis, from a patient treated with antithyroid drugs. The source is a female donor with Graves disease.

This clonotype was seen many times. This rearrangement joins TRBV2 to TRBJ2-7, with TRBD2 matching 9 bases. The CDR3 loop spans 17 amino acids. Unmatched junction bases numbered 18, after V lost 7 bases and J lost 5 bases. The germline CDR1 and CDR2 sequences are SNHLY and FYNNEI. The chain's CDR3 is CASTPRRLAGIHNEQYF. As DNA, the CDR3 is TGTGCCAGCACTCCGAGGAGGCTAGCGGGAATTCACAACGAGCAGTACTTC. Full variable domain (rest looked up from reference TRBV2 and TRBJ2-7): EPEVTQTPSHQVTQMGQEVILRCVPISNHLYFYWYRQILGQKVEFLVSFYNNEISEKSEIFDDQFSVERPDGSNFTLKIRSTKLEDSAMYFCASTPRRLAGIHNEQYFGPGTRLTVT.

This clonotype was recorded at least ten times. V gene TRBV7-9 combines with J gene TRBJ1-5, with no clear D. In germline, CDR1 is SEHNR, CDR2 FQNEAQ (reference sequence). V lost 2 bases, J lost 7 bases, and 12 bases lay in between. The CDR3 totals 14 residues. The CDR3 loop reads CASSLLDSNQPQHF. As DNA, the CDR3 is TGTGCCAGCAGCTTATTGGACTCGAACCAGCCCCAGCATTTT.

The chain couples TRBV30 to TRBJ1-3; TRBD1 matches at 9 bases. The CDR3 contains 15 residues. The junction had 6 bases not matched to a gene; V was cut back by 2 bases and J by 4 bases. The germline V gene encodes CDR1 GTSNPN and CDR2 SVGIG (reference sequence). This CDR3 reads CAWSKKGQGGNTIYF. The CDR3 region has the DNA TGTGCCTGGAGTAAAAAGGGACAGGGAGGAAACACCATATATTTT.

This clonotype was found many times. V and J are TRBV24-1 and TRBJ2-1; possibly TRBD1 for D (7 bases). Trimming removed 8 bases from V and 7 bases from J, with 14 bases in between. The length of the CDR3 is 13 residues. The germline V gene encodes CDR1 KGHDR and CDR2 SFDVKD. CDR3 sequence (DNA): TGTGCCACCAAGGAGGGGGCGAGGAATGAGCAGTTCTTC. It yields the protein CATKEGARNEQFF.

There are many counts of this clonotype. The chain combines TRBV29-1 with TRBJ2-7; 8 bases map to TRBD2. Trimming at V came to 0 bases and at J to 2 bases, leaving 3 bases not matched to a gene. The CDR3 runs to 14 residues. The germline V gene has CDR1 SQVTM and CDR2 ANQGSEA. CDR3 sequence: CSVEDGRGTYEQYF. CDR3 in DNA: TGCAGCGTTGAAGACGGGAGGGGGACCTACGAGCAGTACTTC.

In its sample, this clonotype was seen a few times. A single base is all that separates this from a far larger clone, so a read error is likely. DNA of the CDR3: TGTGCCAGCAGTGACCTAGCGGGACGGATCGCTGAGCAGTTCTTC. Translation gives CASSDLAGRIAEQFF. V is TRBV28 and J is TRBJ2-1; the match to TRBD2 covers 9 bases. The CDR3 totals 15 residues. The germline gives CDR1 MDHEN, CDR2 SYDVKM. The V and J ends lost 5 bases and 9 bases, in that order; junction bases with no gene match: 11.

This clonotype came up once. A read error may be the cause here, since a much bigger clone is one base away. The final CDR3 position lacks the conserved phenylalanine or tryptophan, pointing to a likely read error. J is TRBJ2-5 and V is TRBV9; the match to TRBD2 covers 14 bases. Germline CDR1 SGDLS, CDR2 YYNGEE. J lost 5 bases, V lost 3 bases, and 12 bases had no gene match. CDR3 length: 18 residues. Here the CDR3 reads CASSETGLAGELGETQYV. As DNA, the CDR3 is TGTGCCAGCAGCGAGACGGGACTAGCGGGAGAATTGGGGGAGACCCAGTACGTC.

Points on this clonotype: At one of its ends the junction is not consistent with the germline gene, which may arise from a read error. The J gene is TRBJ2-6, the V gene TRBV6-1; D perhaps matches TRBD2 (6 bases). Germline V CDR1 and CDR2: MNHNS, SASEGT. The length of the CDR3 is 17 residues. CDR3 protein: CASSVGTGASGANVLTF. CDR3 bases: TGCGCCAGCAGTGTAGGGACGGGAGCCTCTGGGGCCAACGTCCTGACTTTC.

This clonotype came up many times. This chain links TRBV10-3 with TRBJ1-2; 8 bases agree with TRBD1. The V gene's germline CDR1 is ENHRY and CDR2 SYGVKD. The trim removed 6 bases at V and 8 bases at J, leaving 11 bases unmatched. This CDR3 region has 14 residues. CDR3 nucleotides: TGTGCCATCAGGGCCCAGGGGGCGAGGGCCGGCTACACCTTC. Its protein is CAIRAQGARAGYTF.

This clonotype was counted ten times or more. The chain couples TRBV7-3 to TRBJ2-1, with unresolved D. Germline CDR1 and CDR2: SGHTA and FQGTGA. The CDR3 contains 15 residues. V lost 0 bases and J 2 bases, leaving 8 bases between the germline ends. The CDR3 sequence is CASSLTGGTYNEQFF. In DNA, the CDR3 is TGTGCCAGCAGCTTAACGGGCGGAACCTACAATGAGCAGTTCTTC.

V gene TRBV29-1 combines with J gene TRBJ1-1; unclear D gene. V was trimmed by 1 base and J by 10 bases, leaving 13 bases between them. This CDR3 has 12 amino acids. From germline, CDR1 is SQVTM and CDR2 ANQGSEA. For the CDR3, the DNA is TGCAGCGTTGAAGGGAACAATCTTGCAGCTTTCTTT. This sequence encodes CSVEGNNLAAFF.

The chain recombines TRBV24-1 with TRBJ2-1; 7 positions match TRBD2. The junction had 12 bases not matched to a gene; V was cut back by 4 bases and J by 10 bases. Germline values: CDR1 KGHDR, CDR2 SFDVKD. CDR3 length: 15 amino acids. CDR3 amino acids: CATSDRRSGVGEQFF. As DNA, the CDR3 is TGTGCCACCAGTGACCGCCGGAGCGGGGTGGGGGAGCAGTTCTTC.

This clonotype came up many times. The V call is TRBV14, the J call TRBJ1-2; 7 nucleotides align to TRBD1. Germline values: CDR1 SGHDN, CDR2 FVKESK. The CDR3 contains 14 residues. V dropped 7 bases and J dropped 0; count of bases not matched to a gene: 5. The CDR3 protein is CASNQGQTNYGYTF. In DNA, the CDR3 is TGTGCCAGCAACCAGGGACAGACTAACTATGGCTACACCTTC.

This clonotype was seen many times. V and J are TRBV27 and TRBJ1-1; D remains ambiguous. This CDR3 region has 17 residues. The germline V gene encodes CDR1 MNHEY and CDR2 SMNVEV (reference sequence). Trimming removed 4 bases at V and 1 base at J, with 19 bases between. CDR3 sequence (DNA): TGTGCCAGCAGTTCCTCGGCACGTTTTGCTAAGAACACTGAAGCTTTCTTT. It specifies CASSSSARFAKNTEAFF.

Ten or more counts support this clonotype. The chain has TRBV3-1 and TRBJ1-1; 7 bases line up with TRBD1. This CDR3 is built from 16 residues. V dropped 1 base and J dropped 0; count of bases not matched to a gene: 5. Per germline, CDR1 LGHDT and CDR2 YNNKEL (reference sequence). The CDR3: CASSQGQGGMNTEAFF. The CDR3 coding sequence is TGTGCCAGCAGCCAAGGACAGGGTGGCATGAACACTGAAGCTTTCTTT.

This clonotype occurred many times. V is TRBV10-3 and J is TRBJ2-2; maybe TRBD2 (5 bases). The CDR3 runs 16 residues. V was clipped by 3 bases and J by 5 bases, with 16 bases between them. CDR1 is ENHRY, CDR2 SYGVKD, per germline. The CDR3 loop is CAISESSRDITGELFF. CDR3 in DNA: TGTGCCATCAGTGAATCGAGTCGGGATATAACCGGGGAGCTGTTTTTT.

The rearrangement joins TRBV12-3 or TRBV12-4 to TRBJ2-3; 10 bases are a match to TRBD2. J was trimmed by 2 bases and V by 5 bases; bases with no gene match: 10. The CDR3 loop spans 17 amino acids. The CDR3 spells CASSPAGGSRITDTQYF. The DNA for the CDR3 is TGTGCCAGCAGTCCAGCGGGAGGGTCTAGGATCACAGATACGCAGTATTTT.

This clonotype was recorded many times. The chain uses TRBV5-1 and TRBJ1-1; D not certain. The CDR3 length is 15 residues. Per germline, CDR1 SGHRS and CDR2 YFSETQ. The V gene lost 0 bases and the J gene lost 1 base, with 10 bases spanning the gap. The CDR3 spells CASSLDGRPNTEAFF. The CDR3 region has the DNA TGCGCCAGCAGCTTGGATGGTAGGCCGAACACTGAAGCTTTCTTT.

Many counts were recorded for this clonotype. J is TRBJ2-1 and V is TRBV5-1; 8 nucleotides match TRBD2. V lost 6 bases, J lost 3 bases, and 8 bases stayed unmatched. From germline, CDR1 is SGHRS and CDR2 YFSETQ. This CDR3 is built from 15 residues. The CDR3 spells CASNGAGVIYNEQFF. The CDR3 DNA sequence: TGCGCCAGCAACGGAGCGGGAGTGATCTACAATGAGCAGTTCTTC.

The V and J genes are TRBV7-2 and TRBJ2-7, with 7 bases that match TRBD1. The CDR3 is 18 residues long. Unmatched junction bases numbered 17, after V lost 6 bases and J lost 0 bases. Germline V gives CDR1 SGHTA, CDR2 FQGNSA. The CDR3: CASSLSPFGTANSYEQYF. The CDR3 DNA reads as TGTGCCAGCAGTTTATCGCCGTTTGGGACAGCCAACTCCTACGAGCAGTACTTC.

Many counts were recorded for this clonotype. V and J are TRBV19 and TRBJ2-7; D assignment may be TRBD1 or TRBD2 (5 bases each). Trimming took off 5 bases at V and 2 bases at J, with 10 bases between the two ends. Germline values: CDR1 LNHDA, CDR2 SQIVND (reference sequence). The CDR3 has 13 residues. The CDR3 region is CASSGTETYEQYF. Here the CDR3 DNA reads TGTGCCAGTAGTGGGACCGAAACCTACGAGCAGTACTTC. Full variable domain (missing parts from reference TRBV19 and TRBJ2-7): DGGITQSPKYLFRKEGQNVTLSCEQNLNHDAMYWYRQDPGQGLRLIYYSQIVNDFQKGDIAEGYSVSREKKESFPLTVTSAQKNPTAFYLCASSGTETYEQYFGPGTRLTVT.

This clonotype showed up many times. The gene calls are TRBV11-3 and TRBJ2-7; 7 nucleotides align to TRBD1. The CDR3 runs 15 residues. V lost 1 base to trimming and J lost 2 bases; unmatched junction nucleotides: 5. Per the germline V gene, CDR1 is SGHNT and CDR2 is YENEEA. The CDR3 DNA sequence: TGTGCCAGCAGCTTAGGACAGGGTTCTCCCTACGAGCAGTACTTC. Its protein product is CASSLGQGSPYEQYF. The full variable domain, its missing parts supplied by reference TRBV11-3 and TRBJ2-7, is EAGVVQSPRYKIIEKKQPVAFWCNPISGHNTLYWYLQNLGQGPELLIRYENEEAVDDSQLPKDRFSAERLKGVDSTLKIQPAELGDSAVYLCASSLGQGSPYEQYFGPGTRLTVT.

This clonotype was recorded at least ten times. The CDR3 region is CATSRETSAGELFF. CDR3 DNA: TGTGCCACCAGCAGAGAAACTAGCGCCGGGGAGCTGTTTTTT. The chain has TRBV15 and TRBJ2-2; 7 nucleotides agree with TRBD2. The CDR3 consists of 14 residues. V lost 0 bases and J lost 6; bases outside the gene matches: 1. Germline V gene data show CDR1 as LNHNV and CDR2 as YYDKDF (reference sequence).